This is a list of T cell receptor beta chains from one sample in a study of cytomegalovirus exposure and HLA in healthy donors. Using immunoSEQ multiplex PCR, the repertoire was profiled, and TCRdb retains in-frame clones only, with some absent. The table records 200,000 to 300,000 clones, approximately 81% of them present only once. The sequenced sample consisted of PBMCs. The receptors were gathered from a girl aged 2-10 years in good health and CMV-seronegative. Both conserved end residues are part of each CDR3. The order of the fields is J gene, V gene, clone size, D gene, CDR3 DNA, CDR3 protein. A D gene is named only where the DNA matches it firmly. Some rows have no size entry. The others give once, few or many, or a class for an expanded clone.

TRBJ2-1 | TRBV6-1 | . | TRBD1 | TGTGCCAGCACTGTACAGGGGGCTAGGGATGAGCAGTTCTTC | CASTVQGARDEQFF
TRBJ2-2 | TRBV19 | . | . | TGTGCCGTATCCGTGAACGGGAACACCGGGGAGCTGTTTTTT | CAVSVNGNTGELFF
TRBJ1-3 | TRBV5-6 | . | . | TGTGCCAGCAGCTTGGAGTTAAGGGGATCTGGAAACACCATATATTTT | CASSLELRGSGNTIYF
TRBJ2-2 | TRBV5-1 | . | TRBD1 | TGCGCCAGCAGCTTGTACGGGACAGGGTACGCCGGGGAGCTGTTTTTT | CASSLYGTGYAGELFF
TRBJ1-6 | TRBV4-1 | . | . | TGCGCCAGCAGCCAAGAGTCATTGAGCTCCTATAATTCACCCCTCCACTTT | CASSQESLSSYNSPLHF
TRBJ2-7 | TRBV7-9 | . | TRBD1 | TGTGCCAGCAGTCCGGGGACAGGAGCTCTCTCCTACGAGCAGTACTTC | CASSPGTGALSYEQYF
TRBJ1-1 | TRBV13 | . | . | TGTGCCAGCAGCAGAGCCTACAGGGACACTGAAGCTTTCTTT | CASSRAYRDTEAFF
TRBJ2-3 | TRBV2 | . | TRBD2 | TGTGCCAGCAGAAAGGGACTAGCGGGAGGGCCAGTCGCGCAGTATTTT | CASRKGLAGGPVAQYF
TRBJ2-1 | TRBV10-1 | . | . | TGCGCCAGCAGTGAGTCGAAGGGGTACGGTGAGCAGTTCTTC | CASSESKGYGEQFF
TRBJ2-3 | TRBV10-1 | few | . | TGCGCCAGCAGTGGTAGTGGAGCGGTCGATACGCAGTATTTT | CASSGSGAVDTQYF
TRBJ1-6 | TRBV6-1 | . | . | TGTGCCAGCAGTGCACCCCTGGGGGGGTCCTATAATTCACCCCTCCACTTT | CASSAPLGGSYNSPLHF
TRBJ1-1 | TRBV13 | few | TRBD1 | TGTGCCAGCAGCCCAACCGGGACAGGGATGAGGACTGAAGCTTTCTTT | CASSPTGTGMRTEAFF
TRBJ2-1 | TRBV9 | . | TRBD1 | TGTGCCAGCAGCGTAGCCCTGGGACAGACCTACAATGAGCAGTTCTTC | CASSVALGQTYNEQFF
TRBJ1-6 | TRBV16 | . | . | TGTGCCAGAACCCCGCCAGGCAGAATGGGGGGACCCCTCCACTTT | CARTPPGRMGGPLHF
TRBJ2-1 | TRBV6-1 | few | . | TGTGCCAGCAGTGAACTCGAGTTCGATGAGCAGTTCTTC | CASSELEFDEQFF
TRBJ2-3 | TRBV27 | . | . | TGTGCCAGCAGTTTTTTGGCGGGGGCCTCAGATACGCAGTATTTT | CASSFLAGASDTQYF
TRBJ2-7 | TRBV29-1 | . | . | TGCAGCGTTGAACTTGGCAGGGGTGACGAGCAGTACTTC | CSVELGRGDEQYF
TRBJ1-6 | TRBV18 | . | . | TGTGCCAGCTCACCTACAGGAACTTATAATTCACCCCTCCACTTT | CASSPTGTYNSPLHF
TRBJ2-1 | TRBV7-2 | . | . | TGTGCCAGCAGCTTAGATTCTAGCCTTTACAATGAGCAGTTCTTC | CASSLDSSLYNEQFF
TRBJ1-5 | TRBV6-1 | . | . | TGTGCCAGCAGTGAACGGGGAAATAGCAATCAGCCCCAGCATTTT | CASSERGNSNQPQHF
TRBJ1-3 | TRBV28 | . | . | TGTGCCAGCAGCCGCAAGGGGTATGGAAACACCATATATTTT | CASSRKGYGNTIYF
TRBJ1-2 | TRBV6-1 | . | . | TGTGCCAGCAGTGTAGAATCGGAGTCGCCTAACTATGGCTACACCTTC | CASSVESESPNYGYTF
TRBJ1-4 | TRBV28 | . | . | TGTGCCAGCAGATCCGGGGGGCAGGGTAATGAAAAACTGTTTTTT | CASRSGGQGNEKLFF
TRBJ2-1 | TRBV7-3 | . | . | TGTGCCAGCAGCTTAACCGGCGGCAATGAGCAGTTCTTC | CASSLTGGNEQFF
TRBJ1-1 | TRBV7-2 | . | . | TGTGCCAGCAGCTTATTAGGGAGGCGAACTGAAGCTTTCTTT | CASSLLGRRTEAFF
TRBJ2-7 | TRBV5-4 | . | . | TGTGCCAGCAGCCAGTACCCTTCCTACGAGCAGTACTTC | CASSQYPSYEQYF